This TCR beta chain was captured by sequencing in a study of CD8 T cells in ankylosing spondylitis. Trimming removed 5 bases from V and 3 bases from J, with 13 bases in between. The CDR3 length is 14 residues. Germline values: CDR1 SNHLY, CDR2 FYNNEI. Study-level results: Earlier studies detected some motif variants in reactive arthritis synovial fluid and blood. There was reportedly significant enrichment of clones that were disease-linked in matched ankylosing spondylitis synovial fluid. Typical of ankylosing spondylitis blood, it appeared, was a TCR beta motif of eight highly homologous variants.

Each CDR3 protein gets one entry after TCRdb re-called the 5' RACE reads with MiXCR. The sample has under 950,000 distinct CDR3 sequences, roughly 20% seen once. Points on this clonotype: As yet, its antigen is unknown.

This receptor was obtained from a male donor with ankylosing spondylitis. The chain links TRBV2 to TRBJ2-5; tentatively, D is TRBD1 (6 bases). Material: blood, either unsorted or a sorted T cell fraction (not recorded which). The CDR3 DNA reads TGTGCCAGCAGTACCCCTGGGGGCGAAGAGACCCAGTACTTC. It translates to CASSTPGGEETQYF.